This T cell receptor (beta chain) was recovered during a study of shared clonotypes between healthy human individuals. Study-level background: Donors had three CD4 naive, three CD4 memory, two CD8 naive and one CD8 memory plate apiece. Overall study results and limits: Memory subsets had estimated richness that was generally smaller than that of naive subsets. All-four-donor shared clonotypes had higher generation probabilities than non-shared clonotypes did. For naive CD4 cells, 4% to 6% of clonotypes were shared across a few donors.

CD8 cells classed as naive were CD45RO-negative and positively selected for CCR7, excluding terminally differentiated effector memory CD45RA+ cells. About this clone: As yet, its antigen is unknown.

Germline lookup yields CDR1 MNHEY and CDR2 SMNVEV (reference sequence). This CDR3 is built from 13 residues. Trimming cost V 8 bases and J 2 bases, with 10 bases left between them. Generated by immunoSEQ multiplex PCR, the TCRdb table keeps only in-frame clones and is missing some. This sample yields approximately 840,000 clones, of which 90% to 98% are seen a single time; under 0.3% belongs to the top ten. This TCR was recovered from a man aged 30 to 39 in good health. The chain recombines TRBV27 with TRBJ1-5; no definite D call. Sequenced: naive CD8+ T cells sorted from blood. The CDR3 DNA reads TGTGCCAGCGGCCCCACGGGCAATCAGCCCCAGCATTTT. Protein sequence: CASGPTGNQPQHF.